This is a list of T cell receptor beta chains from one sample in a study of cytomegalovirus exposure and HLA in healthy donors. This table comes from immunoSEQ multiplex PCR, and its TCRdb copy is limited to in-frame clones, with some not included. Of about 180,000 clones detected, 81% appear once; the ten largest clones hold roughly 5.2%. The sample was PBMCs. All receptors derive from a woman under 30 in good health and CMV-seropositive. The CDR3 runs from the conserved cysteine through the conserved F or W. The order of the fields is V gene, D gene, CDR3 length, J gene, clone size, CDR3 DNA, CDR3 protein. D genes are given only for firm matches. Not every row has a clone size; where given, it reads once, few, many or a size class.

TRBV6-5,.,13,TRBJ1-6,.,TGTGCCAGCAGCCCCACATATAATTCACCCCTCCACTTT,CASSPTYNSPLHF
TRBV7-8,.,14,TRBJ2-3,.,TGTGCCAGCAGCTTATTAGTACACGGGGATACGCAGTATTTT,CASSLLVHGDTQYF
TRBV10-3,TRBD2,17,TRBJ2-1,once,TGTGCCATCAGTGAGTCTCGTGCTAGCGGGGACCGCAATGAGCAGTTCTTC,CAISESRASGDRNEQFF
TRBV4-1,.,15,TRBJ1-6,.,TGCGCCAGCAGGGGGTTAACGGGAATTTATTCACCCCTCCACTTT,CASRGLTGIYSPLHF
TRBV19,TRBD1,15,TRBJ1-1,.,TGTGCCAGTAAAGACAGGGGGCTGAAGGACACTGAAGCTTTCTTT,CASKDRGLKDTEAFF
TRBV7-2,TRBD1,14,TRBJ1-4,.,TGTGCCAGCAGCTCGGGACAGGGGGAGTGGAAACTGTTTTTT,CASSSGQGEWKLFF
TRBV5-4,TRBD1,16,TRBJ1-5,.,TGTGCCAGCAGCCCAACTCCGACAGGGGAGAATCAGCCCCAGCATTTT,CASSPTPTGENQPQHF
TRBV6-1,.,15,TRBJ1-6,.,TGTGCCAGCAGTGAAGGGTACAGGGCTGGTTCACCCCTCCACTTT,CASSEGYRAGSPLHF
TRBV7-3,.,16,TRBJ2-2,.,TGTGCCAGCAGCTTCGGACAGTCTAGTGGCACCGGGGAGCTGTTTTTT,CASSFGQSSGTGELFF
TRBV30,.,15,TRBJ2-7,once,TGTGCCTGGAGTGCGCCGGGACATAGCTCCTACGAGCAGTACTTC,CAWSAPGHSSYEQYF
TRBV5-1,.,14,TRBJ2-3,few,TGCGCCAGCAGCTTCTCTCGGAGTGGAGATACGCAGTATTTT,CASSFSRSGDTQYF
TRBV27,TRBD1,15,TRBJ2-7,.,TGTGCCAGCGTCCCCACAGGGACAGGGGCCCACGAGCAGTACTTC,CASVPTGTGAHEQYF
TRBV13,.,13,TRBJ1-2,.,TGTGCCAGCAGCTTCGGACTCCGAGGAGGCTACACCTTC,CASSFGLRGGYTF
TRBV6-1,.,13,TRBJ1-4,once,TGTGCCAGCAGTGAAGTCGCAGAAGAAAAACTGTTTTTT,CASSEVAEEKLFF
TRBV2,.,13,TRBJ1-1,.,TGTGCCAGCAGTGCTTTCACAGACACTGAAGCTTTCTTT,CASSAFTDTEAFF
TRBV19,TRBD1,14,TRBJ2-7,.,TGTGCCAGTAGTAAGGACAGGGTAATGTACGAGCAGTACTTC,CASSKDRVMYEQYF
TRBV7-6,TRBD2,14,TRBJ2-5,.,TGTGCCAGCAGGGGACTAGCGGGGCGGGAGACCCAGTACTTC,CASRGLAGRETQYF
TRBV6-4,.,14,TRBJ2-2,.,TGTGCCAGCAGTGACACAGAAACCACCGGGGAGCTGTTTTTT,CASSDTETTGELFF
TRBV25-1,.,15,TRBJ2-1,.,TGTGCCAGCAGTGATCATCAGGGCTCCTACAATGAGCAGTTCTTC,CASSDHQGSYNEQFF
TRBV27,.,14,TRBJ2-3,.,TGTGCCAGCGCGGGACTCGGCATCACAGATACGCAGTATTTT,CASAGLGITDTQYF
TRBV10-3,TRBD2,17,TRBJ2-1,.,TGTGCCATCAGTGGGTTCCCCACTAGCGGGGGGGACAATGAGCAGTTCTTC,CAISGFPTSGGDNEQFF
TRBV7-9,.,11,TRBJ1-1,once,TGTGCCAGCAGGAGATACACTGAAGCTTTCTTT,CASRRYTEAFF
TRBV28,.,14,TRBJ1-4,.,TGTGCCAGCAGCATTATCAGGTTAGAAGAAAAACTGTTTTTT,CASSIIRLEEKLFF
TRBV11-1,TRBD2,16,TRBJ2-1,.,TGTGCCAGCAGCTTAAGGCTAGCGGGGGTGTACAATGAGCAGTTCTTC,CASSLRLAGVYNEQFF
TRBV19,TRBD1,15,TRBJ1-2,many,TGTGCCAGTAGTATAGATCACGGGACAGGGGATGGCTACACCTTC,CASSIDHGTGDGYTF
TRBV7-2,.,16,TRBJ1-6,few,TGTGCCAGCAGCTTAGCGTCGGCAGGGAATAATTCACCCCTCCACTTT,CASSLASAGNNSPLHF
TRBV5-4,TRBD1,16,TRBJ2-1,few,TGTGCCAGCAGCCCAGGGGGTCGGGGACAGGACAATGAGCAGTTCTTC,CASSPGGRGQDNEQFF
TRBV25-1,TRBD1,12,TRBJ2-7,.,TGTGCCAGCGGGACAGGGGGCTTCGAGCAGTACTTC,CASGTGGFEQYF
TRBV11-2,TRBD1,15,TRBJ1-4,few,TGTGCCAGCAGCCGACAGGGGGCGACTAATGAAAAACTGTTTTTT,CASSRQGATNEKLFF
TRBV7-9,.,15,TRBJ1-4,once,TGTGCCAGCAGCCCGAAGACCCGCCTCGGGGAAAAACTGTTTTTT,CASSPKTRLGEKLFF
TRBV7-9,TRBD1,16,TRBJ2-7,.,TGTGCCAGCAGCTCCCCCCGGGACAGGGGAAGATACGAGCAGTACTTC,CASSSPRDRGRYEQYF
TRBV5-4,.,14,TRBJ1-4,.,TGTGCCAGCAGCTTGGCGGGGGATAATGAAAAACTGTTTTTT,CASSLAGDNEKLFF
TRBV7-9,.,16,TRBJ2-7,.,TGTGCCAGCAGCCCACTTGGGACAACCAAGGGCTACGAGCAGTACTTC,CASSPLGTTKGYEQYF
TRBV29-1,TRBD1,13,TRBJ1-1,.,TGCAGCGCCGAGGGGGCAGGGGGCACTGAAGCTTTCTTT,CSAEGAGGTEAFF
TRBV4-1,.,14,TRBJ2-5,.,TGCGCCAGCAGCCGAGGACTTCAAGAGGAGACCCAGTACTTC,CASSRGLQEETQYF
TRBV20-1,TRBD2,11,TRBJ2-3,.,TGCAGTGTCCAGACGCGGGGGGATCAGTATTTT,CSVQTRGDQYF
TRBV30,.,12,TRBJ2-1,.,TGTGCCTGGAGCCAAGCGGCGGATGAGCAGTTCTTC,CAWSQAADEQFF
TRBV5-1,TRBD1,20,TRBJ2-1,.,TGCGCCAGCAGCTCGATGGGGACAGACTTTTCCCTCAGCTCCTACAATGAGCAGTTCTTC,CASSSMGTDFSLSSYNEQFF
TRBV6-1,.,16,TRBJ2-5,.,TGTGCCAGCAGTGAAGGGTGGCCGGCGGGACAAGAGACCCAGTACTTC,CASSEGWPAGQETQYF
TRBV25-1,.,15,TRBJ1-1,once,TGTGCCAGCAGTGAATACGCAGGGGCGGACACTGAAGCTTTCTTT,CASSEYAGADTEAFF
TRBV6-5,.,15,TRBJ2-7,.,TGTGCCAGCAGTTACTCGATACAGGCGGTGGGGGAGCAGTACTTC,CASSYSIQAVGEQYF
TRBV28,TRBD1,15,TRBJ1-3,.,TGTGCCAGCAGACCGGACAGGGGGACGGGGAACACCATATATTTT,CASRPDRGTGNTIYF
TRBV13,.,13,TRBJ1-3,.,TGTGCCAGCAGCTTCAGGGAGGTGGACACCATATATTTT,CASSFREVDTIYF
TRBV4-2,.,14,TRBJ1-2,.,TGTGCCAGCAGCCAAGAGATGCGGGACTATGGCTACACCTTC,CASSQEMRDYGYTF
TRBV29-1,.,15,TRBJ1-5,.,TGCAGCGTTGGTGGGCCGGTAGAGAGCAATCAGCCCCAGCATTTT,CSVGGPVESNQPQHF
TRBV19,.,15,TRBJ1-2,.,TGTGCCAGTAGTATAGGATTCCGGGACTTATATGGCTACACCTTC,CASSIGFRDLYGYTF
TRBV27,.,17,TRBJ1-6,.,TGTGCCAGCAGGATGGAGGCATCGGGATTCCTGAATTCACCCCTCCACTTT,CASRMEASGFLNSPLHF
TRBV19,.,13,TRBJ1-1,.,TGTGCCTGTCATTCTTGGAGGGGCACTGAAGCTTTCTTT,CACHSWRGTEAFF
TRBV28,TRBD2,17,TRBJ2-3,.,TGTGCCAGTAGTACTAGCGGGGGGGTGGGTCGCACAGATACGCAGTATTTT,CASSTSGGVGRTDTQYF
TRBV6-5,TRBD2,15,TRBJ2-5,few,TGTGCCAGCAGTTACCCGACCAGCGGGGAAGGGGCCCAGTACTTC,CASSYPTSGEGAQYF
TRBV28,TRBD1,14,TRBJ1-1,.,TGTGCCAGCAGTAGACAGGGGACCTACACTGAAGCTTTCTTT,CASSRQGTYTEAFF
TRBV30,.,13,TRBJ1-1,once,TGTGCCTGGGACACAGGCGGCCGGACTGAAGCTTTCTTT,CAWDTGGRTEAFF
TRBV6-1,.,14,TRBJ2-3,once,TGTGCCAGCAGTGAAATGAGTAGCACAGATACGCAGTATTTT,CASSEMSSTDTQYF
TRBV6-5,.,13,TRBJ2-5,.,TGTGCCAGCAGTTGGGACAACCAAGAGACCCAGTACTTC,CASSWDNQETQYF
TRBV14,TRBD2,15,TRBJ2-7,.,TGTGCCAGCAGCCGTCTGGGAGCGGGGGAGGACGAGCAGTACTTC,CASSRLGAGEDEQYF
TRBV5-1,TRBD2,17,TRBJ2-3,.,TGCGCCAGCAGTCTAGCGGGGGGAAGATCTAGCACAGATACGCAGTATTTT,CASSLAGGRSSTDTQYF
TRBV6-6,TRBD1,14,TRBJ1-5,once,TGTGCCAGCAGGAGGACAGGGGGCAATCAGCCCCAGCATTTT,CASRRTGGNQPQHF